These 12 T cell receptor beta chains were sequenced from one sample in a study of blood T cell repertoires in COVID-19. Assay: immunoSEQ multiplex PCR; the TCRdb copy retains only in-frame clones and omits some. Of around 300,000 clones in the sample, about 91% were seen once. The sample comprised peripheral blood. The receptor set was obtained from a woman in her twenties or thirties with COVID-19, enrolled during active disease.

CDR3 sequence (DNA): TGTGCCAGCAGTTACTCGAGGGGGATAGGGTATGGCTACACCTTC. Encoded protein: CASSYSRGIGYGYTF. This chain joins TRBV6-5 and TRBJ1-2; weak D call: TRBD1 (6 bases). Per the germline V gene, CDR1 is MNHEY and CDR2 is SVGAGI. The CDR3 spans 15 residues. The germline V and J ends were trimmed by 0 bases and 5 bases, with 13 bases remaining between them.

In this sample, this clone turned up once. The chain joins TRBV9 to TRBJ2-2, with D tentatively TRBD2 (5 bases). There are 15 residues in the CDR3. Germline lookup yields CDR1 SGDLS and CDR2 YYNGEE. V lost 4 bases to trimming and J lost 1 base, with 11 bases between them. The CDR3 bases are TGTGCCAGCAGCTTGGACTTGAAGAACACCGGGGAGCTGTTTTTT. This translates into CASSLDLKNTGELFF.

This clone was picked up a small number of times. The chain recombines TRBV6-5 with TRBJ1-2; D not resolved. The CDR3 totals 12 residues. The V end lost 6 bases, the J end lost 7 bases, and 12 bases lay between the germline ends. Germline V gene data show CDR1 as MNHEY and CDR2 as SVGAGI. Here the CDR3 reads CASSQRESGYTF. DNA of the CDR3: TGTGCCAGCAGCCAACGAGAAAGTGGCTACACCTTC.

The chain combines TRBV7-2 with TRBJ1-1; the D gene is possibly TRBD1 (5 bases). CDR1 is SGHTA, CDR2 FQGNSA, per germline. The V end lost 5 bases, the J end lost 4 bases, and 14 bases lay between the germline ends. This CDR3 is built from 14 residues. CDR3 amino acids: CASSQVGGVTEAFF. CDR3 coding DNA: TGTGCCAGCAGCCAAGTCGGGGGGGTCACTGAAGCTTTCTTT.

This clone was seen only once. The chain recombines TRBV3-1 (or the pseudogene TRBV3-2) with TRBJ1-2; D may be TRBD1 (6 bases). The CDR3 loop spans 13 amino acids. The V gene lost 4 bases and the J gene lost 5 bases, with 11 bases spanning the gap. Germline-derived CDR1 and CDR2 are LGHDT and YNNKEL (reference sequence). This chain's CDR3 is CASSRGQTYGYTF. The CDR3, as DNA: TGTGCCAGCAGCCGAGGACAGACGTATGGCTACACCTTC.

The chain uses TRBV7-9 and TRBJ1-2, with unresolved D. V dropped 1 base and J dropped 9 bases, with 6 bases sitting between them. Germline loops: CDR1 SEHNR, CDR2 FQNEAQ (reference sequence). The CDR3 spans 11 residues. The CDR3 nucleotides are TGTGCCAGCAGCTTAGGCCTAAGCTACACCTTC. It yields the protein CASSLGLSYTF.

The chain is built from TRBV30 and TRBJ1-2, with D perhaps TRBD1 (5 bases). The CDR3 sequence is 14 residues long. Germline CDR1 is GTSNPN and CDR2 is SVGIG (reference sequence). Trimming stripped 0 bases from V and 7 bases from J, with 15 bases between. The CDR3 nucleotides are TGTGCCTGGAGTGTACAGGTCTGGGCTGGTGGCTACACCTTC. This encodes CAWSVQVWAGGYTF. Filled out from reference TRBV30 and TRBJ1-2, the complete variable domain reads SQTIHQWPATLVQPVGSPLSLECTVEGTSNPNLYWYRQAAGRGLQLLFYSVGIGQISSEVPQNLSASRPQDRQFILSSKKLLLSDSGFYLCAWSVQVWAGGYTFGSGTRLTVV.

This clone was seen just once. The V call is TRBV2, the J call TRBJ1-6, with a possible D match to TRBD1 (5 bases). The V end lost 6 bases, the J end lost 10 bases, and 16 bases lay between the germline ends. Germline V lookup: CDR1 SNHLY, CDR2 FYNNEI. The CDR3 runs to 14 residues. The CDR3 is CASSRTLTESPLHF. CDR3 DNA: TGTGCCAGCAGCCGGACACTAACTGAATCACCCCTCCACTTT.

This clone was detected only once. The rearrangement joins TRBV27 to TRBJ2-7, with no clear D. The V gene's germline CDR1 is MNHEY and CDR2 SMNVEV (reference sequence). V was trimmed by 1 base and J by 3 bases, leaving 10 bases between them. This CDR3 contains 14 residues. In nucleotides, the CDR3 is TGTGCCAGCAGTTTATTCGGCGGAAGCTACGAGCAGTACTTC. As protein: CASSLFGGSYEQYF.

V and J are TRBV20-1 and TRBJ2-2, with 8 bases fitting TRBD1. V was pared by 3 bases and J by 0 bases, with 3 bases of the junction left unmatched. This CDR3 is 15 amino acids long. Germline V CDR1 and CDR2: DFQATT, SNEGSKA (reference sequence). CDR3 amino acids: CSASRTGPNTGELFF. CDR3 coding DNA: TGCAGTGCTAGTAGGACAGGGCCGAACACCGGGGAGCTGTTTTTT.

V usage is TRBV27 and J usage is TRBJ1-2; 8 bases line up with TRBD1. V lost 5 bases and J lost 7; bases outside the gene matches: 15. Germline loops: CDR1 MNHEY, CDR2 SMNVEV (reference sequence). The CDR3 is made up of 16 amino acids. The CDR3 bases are TGTGCCAGCAGTCCCTTGACCCAGGGGGCCTCGGGTGGCTACACCTTC. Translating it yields CASSPLTQGASGGYTF.

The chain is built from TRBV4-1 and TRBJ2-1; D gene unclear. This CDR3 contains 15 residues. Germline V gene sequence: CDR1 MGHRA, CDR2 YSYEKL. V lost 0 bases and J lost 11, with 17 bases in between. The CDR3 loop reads CASSQDPHPNYQQFF. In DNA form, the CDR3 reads TGCGCCAGCAGCCAAGATCCGCACCCTAATTATCAGCAGTTCTTC.